Listed below are T cell receptor beta chains from one sample, sequenced in a study of blood T cell repertoires in COVID-19. Method: immunoSEQ multiplex PCR; TCRdb's copy keeps in-frame clones and lacks some. Found here are 100,000 to 120,000 clones, 88% of them singletons; the top ten hold around 3%. Sequencing was performed on peripheral blood. The receptors stem from a woman aged 45-59 years with acute or convalescent COVID-19. CDR3s leave out the opening cysteine and the closing phenylalanine or tryptophan. Fields, in order: CDR3 protein, J gene, V gene.

cdr3_aa: ASSPTVSYEQY; j_call: TRBJ2-7; v_call: TRBV18
cdr3_aa: ASSLAAGAGEQY; j_call: TRBJ2-7; v_call: TRBV5-1
cdr3_aa: ASSVFGLETDTQY; j_call: TRBJ2-3; v_call: TRBV9
cdr3_aa: ASSAHSANYGYT; j_call: TRBJ1-2; v_call: TRBV5-5
cdr3_aa: ASSRSSYNEQF; j_call: TRBJ2-1; v_call: TRBV18
cdr3_aa: ASLRDRGDQPQH; j_call: TRBJ1-5; v_call: TRBV2
cdr3_aa: ASSLSGGRSYEQY; j_call: TRBJ2-7; v_call: TRBV7-2
cdr3_aa: ASSSSREPQETQY; j_call: TRBJ2-5; v_call: TRBV7-9
cdr3_aa: ASNRPSYGYT; j_call: TRBJ1-2; v_call: TRBV7-2
cdr3_aa: ASSPPPGYPEAF; j_call: TRBJ1-1; v_call: TRBV12-1
cdr3_aa: ASSLIGADTEAF; j_call: TRBJ1-1; v_call: TRBV5-1
cdr3_aa: ASSAGLRAGPEQY; j_call: TRBJ2-7; v_call: TRBV5-8
cdr3_aa: ASSSSIGVPNEKLF; j_call: TRBJ1-4; v_call: TRBV5-5
cdr3_aa: ASRGLPNTGELF; j_call: TRBJ2-2; v_call: TRBV7-2
cdr3_aa: AGNAGGRSPLH; j_call: TRBJ1-6; v_call: TRBV6-5
cdr3_aa: ASSFGIGEKLF; j_call: TRBJ1-4; v_call: TRBV28
cdr3_aa: ASSPPRGGEPYNEQF; j_call: TRBJ2-1; v_call: TRBV18
cdr3_aa: ASSLGQGTLLGYGYT; j_call: TRBJ1-2; v_call: TRBV3-1/TRBV3-2
cdr3_aa: SVVSGGTGEQY; j_call: TRBJ2-7; v_call: TRBV29-1
cdr3_aa: ASSPLGGLALTETQY; j_call: TRBJ2-5; v_call: TRBV18
cdr3_aa: ASSHDSALAKNIQY; j_call: TRBJ2-4; v_call: TRBV18
cdr3_aa: AWILRRAGTLGGTDTQY; j_call: TRBJ2-3; v_call: TRBV30
cdr3_aa: ASSLGQGFSETQY; j_call: TRBJ2-5; v_call: TRBV5-8
cdr3_aa: ASSSPGQGAYEQY; j_call: TRBJ2-7; v_call: TRBV28
cdr3_aa: ATSRVRGNQPQH; j_call: TRBJ1-5; v_call: TRBV15
cdr3_aa: ASTPRRQQGADTQY; j_call: TRBJ2-3; v_call: TRBV27
cdr3_aa: SVGMGGSYEQY; j_call: TRBJ2-7; v_call: TRBV29-1
cdr3_aa: ASSQETPQGFAGELF; j_call: TRBJ2-2; v_call: TRBV4-1
cdr3_aa: ASSLAGLTYEQY; j_call: TRBJ2-7; v_call: TRBV5-1
cdr3_aa: ASSLDGTGVEQY; j_call: TRBJ2-7; v_call: TRBV5-1
cdr3_aa: ASSFGSRGAGELF; j_call: TRBJ2-2; v_call: TRBV5-1
cdr3_aa: SVVSGGRTGELF; j_call: TRBJ2-2; v_call: TRBV29-1
cdr3_aa: ACGQGNNYGYT; j_call: TRBJ1-2; v_call: TRBV30
cdr3_aa: ASSTGLAGGPGNEQF; j_call: TRBJ2-1; v_call: TRBV5-4
cdr3_aa: ASRFTSGRSNEQF; j_call: TRBJ2-1; v_call: TRBV19